Presented here are 17 T cell receptor beta chains from one specimen sequenced in a study of T cell changes during pregnancy in multiple sclerosis. Profiling relied on immunoSEQ multiplex PCR, and the TCRdb table lists in-frame clones only, not all of them. The sample has tens of thousands of clones; almost 95% are singletons. The material sequenced was peripheral blood, taken after pregnancy. These receptors came from a female donor with multiple sclerosis, enrolled in a pregnancy study.

The chain couples TRBV9 to TRBJ1-2, with D tentatively TRBD1 (6 bases). This CDR3 is built from 15 residues. Germline V lookup: CDR1 SGDLS, CDR2 YYNGEE. Deletions cut 3 bases from V and 0 bases from J, with 12 bases between. CDR3 region: CASSAQGTPNYGYTF. The CDR3 DNA follows: TGTGCCAGCAGCGCCCAAGGGACACCTAACTATGGCTACACCTTC.

This chain joins TRBV5-1 and TRBJ1-1, with D unclear. Germline V CDR1 and CDR2: SGHRS, YFSETQ. V was trimmed by 4 bases and J by 6 bases, leaving 13 bases between them. CDR3 length equals 13 residues. The CDR3 sequence: CASSNRGNAEAFF. In DNA, the CDR3 is TGCGCCAGCAGCAACCGGGGAAACGCTGAAGCTTTCTTT.

This sequence joins TRBV19 and TRBJ2-1; 13 nucleotides line up with TRBD2. The CDR3 consists of 21 residues. With 5 bases clipped from V and 2 bases from J, the junction kept 18 bases outside the gene matches. Germline-derived CDR1 and CDR2 are LNHDA and SQIVND (reference sequence). DNA of the CDR3: TGTGCCAGTAGTCGGCACCTGGGTACTAGCGGGGGGGCCTTTCCCTACAATGAGCAGTTCTTC. It specifies CASSRHLGTSGGAFPYNEQFF.

This chain connects TRBV10-3 to TRBJ2-2; 15 bases align to TRBD2. V gave up 6 bases and J gave up 8 bases; unmatched junction bases: 7. Germline CDR1 is ENHRY and CDR2 is SYGVKD. There are 16 residues in the CDR3. The CDR3 sequence: CAISEGLAGGTGELFF. The CDR3 DNA reads as TGTGCCATCAGCGAGGGACTAGCGGGGGGTACAGGGGAGCTGTTTTTT.

The rearrangement links TRBV4-3 to TRBJ2-7, with 8 bases identical to TRBD2. Germline V gene sequence: CDR1 LGHNA, CDR2 YSLEER. The CDR3 totals 15 residues. V dropped 1 base and J dropped 0; count of bases not matched to a gene: 2. In DNA, the CDR3 is TGCGCCAGCAGCCAAGGTAGCGGGGCCTCCTACGAGCAGTACTTC. Translating gives CASSQGSGASYEQYF.

This clone appeared once. This chain uses TRBV11-3 with TRBJ2-6, with TRBD1 matching over 9 bases. The ends lost 8 bases at V and 0 bases at J; junction bases unmatched: 5. The CDR3 is 16 amino acids. Germline loops: CDR1 SGHNT, CDR2 YENEEA. The CDR3 is CASGPGQGSGANVLTF. In DNA, the CDR3 is TGTGCCAGCGGGCCGGGACAGGGCTCTGGGGCCAACGTCCTGACTTTC.

The V gene is TRBV11-2, the J gene TRBJ1-3; tentatively, D is TRBD1 (6 bases). The CDR3 is 13 amino acids. Germline CDR1 and CDR2: SGHAT and FQNNGV. Trimming removed 0 bases from V and 8 bases from J, with 8 bases in between. CDR3 coding DNA: TGTGCCAGCAGCTTAGAACAGGGTTACACCATATATTTT. Protein sequence: CASSLEQGYTIYF.

J is TRBJ2-3 and V is TRBV11-3; a possible D gene is TRBD2 (6 bases). The length of the CDR3 is 13 residues. Per the germline V gene, CDR1 is SGHNT and CDR2 is YENEEA. V was pared by 5 bases and J by 6 bases, with 12 bases between. The CDR3: CASSGGRGDTQYF. In DNA, the CDR3 is TGTGCCAGCAGCGGGGGTCGGGGGGATACGCAGTATTTT. The variable domain in full, with the rest retrieved from reference TRBV11-3 and TRBJ2-3, is EAGVVQSPRYKIIEKKQPVAFWCNPISGHNTLYWYLQNLGQGPELLIRYENEEAVDDSQLPKDRFSAERLKGVDSTLKIQPAELGDSAVYLCASSGGRGDTQYFGPGTRLTVL.

The chain combines TRBV10-3 with TRBJ1-2, with unresolved D. V dropped 10 bases and J dropped 6 bases, with 15 bases sitting between them. The CDR3 spans 12 residues. Germline V gene sequence: CDR1 ENHRY, CDR2 SYGVKD. CDR3 residues: CATLAREDGYTF. CDR3 nucleotides: TGTGCCACTCTTGCAAGGGAGGATGGCTACACCTTC.

V usage is TRBV7-6 and J usage is TRBJ1-5; 11 nucleotides align to TRBD1. The germline V gene encodes CDR1 SGHVS and CDR2 FNYEAQ. After removal of 9 bases from V and 6 bases from J, the junction contained 22 bases not matched to a gene. The CDR3 has 19 amino acids. CDR3 nucleotides: TGTGCCAGTACGTGGGGCGAATTGGACAGGGGGCGATTGGGTCAGCCCCAGCATTTT. Encoded protein: CASTWGELDRGRLGQPQHF. Variable domain in full (rest from reference TRBV7-6 and TRBJ1-5): GAGVSQSPRYKVTKRGQDVALRCDPISGHVSLYWYRQALGQGPEFLTYFNYEAQQDKSGLPNDRFSAERPEGSISTLTIQRTEQRDSAMYRCASTWGELDRGRLGQPQHFGDGTRLSIL.

V gene TRBV4-3 combines with J gene TRBJ2-7, with 10 bases that match TRBD2. V was clipped by 4 bases and J by 6 bases; unmatched bases: 9. Germline V CDR1 and CDR2: LGHNA, YSLEER. The CDR3 contains 15 residues. DNA of the CDR3: TGCGCCAGCAGCCCTAGAGCGGGGGGGCAGTCCGAGCAGTACTTC. Amino acids: CASSPRAGGQSEQYF.

The chain recombines TRBV4-3 with TRBJ1-1; tentative D call: TRBD1 (6 bases). This CDR3 has 16 amino acids. V lost 2 bases to trimming and J lost 4 bases, with 17 bases between them. Germline V lookup: CDR1 LGHNA, CDR2 YSLEER. In DNA, the CDR3 is TGCGCCAGCAGCCAAATGGGGGGGCCTACTCGCACTGAAGCTTTCTTT. Its translation is CASSQMGGPTRTEAFF.

The chain carries TRBV5-6 and TRBJ1-1; TRBD1 matches at 9 bases. J was trimmed by 4 bases and V by 2 bases; bases with no gene match: 9. Germline CDR1 and CDR2: SGHDT and YYEEEE. The CDR3 totals 16 residues. CDR3 DNA: TGTGCCAGCAGCTTTCGGACAGGGGTTTTGGGCACTGAAGCTTTCTTT. Translated, it gives CASSFRTGVLGTEAFF.

The genes are TRBV7-2 and TRBJ2-5, with D perhaps TRBD2 (6 bases). The CDR3 contains 13 residues. The germline V gene has CDR1 SGHTA and CDR2 FQGNSA. Trimming stripped 8 bases from V and 5 bases from J, with 15 bases between. CDR3 sequence (DNA): TGTGCCAGCCAGGCGGGGTTTAGGGAGACCCAGTACTTC. It is translated as CASQAGFRETQYF. Supplemented by reference TRBV7-2 and TRBJ2-5, the full variable domain reads GAGVSQSPSNKVTEKGKDVELRCDPISGHTALYWYRQSLGQGLEFLIYFQGNSAPDKSGLPSDRFSAERTGGSVSTLTIQRTQQEDSAVYLCASQAGFRETQYFGPGTRLLVL.

V gene TRBV27 combines with J gene TRBJ2-7; TRBD2 might be the D (6 bases). Looked up from germline, CDR1 is MNHEY and CDR2 is SMNVEV (reference sequence). The CDR3 runs to 15 residues. V was trimmed by 6 bases and J by 0 bases, leaving 15 bases between them. The CDR3 region is CASSAGGTVSYEQYF. In DNA form, the CDR3 reads TGTGCCAGCAGCGCTGGGGGGACGGTCTCCTACGAGCAGTACTTC.

The rearrangement joins TRBV18 to TRBJ2-7; TRBD2 agrees at 9 bases. V lost 3 bases, J lost 5 bases, and 8 bases stayed unmatched. The CDR3 has 15 residues. Per germline, CDR1 KGHSH and CDR2 LQKENI. CDR3 sequence: CASSPDVAGADEQYF. The CDR3 DNA is TGTGCCAGCTCACCCGACGTAGCGGGGGCCGACGAGCAGTACTTC.

The rearrangement links TRBV4-1 to TRBJ2-3; D may be TRBD2 (5 bases). V was cut by 0 bases and J by 1 base, with 11 bases left in between. Germline V gene data show CDR1 as MGHRA and CDR2 as YSYEKL. The CDR3 has 16 residues. The CDR3 protein is CASSQDRSGRTDTQYF. CDR3 DNA: TGCGCCAGCAGCCAAGATCGCAGCGGCCGCACAGATACGCAGTATTTT.